The 15 T cell receptor beta chains given below trace back to one sample, sequenced in a study of technical replicates of blood from several donors. Sequencing was performed with immunoSEQ multiplex PCR; in TCRdb, only in-frame clones are kept and a portion is missing. This table has tens of thousands of clones, 80% to 95% appearing once. Sequenced sample: T cells isolated from PBMCs. The receptors derive from a human donor in good health.

The chain recombines TRBV10-3 with TRBJ2-1, with 9 bases aligning to TRBD2. Germline assignment: CDR1 ENHRY and CDR2 SYGVKD. After removal of 5 bases from V and 4 bases from J, the junction contained 12 bases not matched to a gene. CDR3 length: 17 amino acids. The CDR3 spells CAISPRGSGRDYNEQFF. The CDR3 DNA reads TGTGCCATCAGTCCCCGGGGTAGCGGGAGAGATTACAATGAGCAGTTCTTC.

This chain joins TRBV29-1 and TRBJ1-1; D may be TRBD1 (6 bases). The CDR3 spans 11 residues. Trimming stripped 7 bases from V and 11 bases from J, with 17 bases between. The germline CDR1 and CDR2 sequences are SQVTM and ANQGSEA. CDR3: CSAPGQVGAFF. DNA of the CDR3: TGCAGCGCCCCGGGACAAGTTGGCGCTTTCTTT. The whole variable domain, remainder taken from reference TRBV29-1 and TRBJ1-1, is SAVISQKPSRDICQRGTSLTIQCQVDSQVTMMFWYRQQPGQSLTLIATANQGSEATYESGFVIDKFPISRPNLTFSTLTVSNMSPEDSSIYLCSAPGQVGAFFGQGTRLTVV.

V and J are TRBV4-3 and TRBJ2-7; D unresolved. Trimming shortened V by 0 bases and J by 2 bases, and 11 bases separated the two germline ends. CDR1 is LGHNA and CDR2 is YSLEER in the germline V gene. The CDR3 runs to 15 residues. CDR3 amino acids: CASSQDRIRTYEQYF. In DNA, the CDR3 is TGCGCCAGCAGCCAAGATCGTATCAGAACCTACGAGCAGTACTTC.

V gene TRBV6-5 combines with J gene TRBJ2-1; D is uncertain. Germline CDR1 MNHEY, CDR2 SVGAGI. V was shortened by 0 bases and J by 2 bases, with 11 bases between the two germline ends. The CDR3 spans 16 residues. In DNA, the CDR3 is TGTGCCAGCAGTTACTCGTTCAGGATCCCCTACAATGAGCAGTTCTTC. Amino acid sequence: CASSYSFRIPYNEQFF.

The rearrangement joins TRBV4-3 to TRBJ2-1; TRBD2 aligns across 16 bases. The V gene end was trimmed by 0 bases and the J gene end by 14 bases; junction bases not matched to a gene: 7. CDR1 is LGHNA, CDR2 YSLEER, per germline. There are 16 residues in the CDR3. The CDR3 is CASSQESGTSGRVKFF. CDR3 DNA: TGCGCCAGCAGCCAAGAGTCTGGGACTAGCGGGAGGGTGAAGTTCTTC.

V gene TRBV13 combines with J gene TRBJ2-7; the D gene is possibly TRBD2 (6 bases). The CDR3 totals 17 residues. Trimming removed 2 bases at V and 0 bases at J, with 17 bases between. Per the germline V gene, CDR1 is PRHDT and CDR2 is FYEKMQ (reference sequence). Here the CDR3 DNA reads TGTGCCAGCAGCTTACCATTTGAGGAGGGACCCTCCTACGAGCAGTACTTC. Amino acid sequence: CASSLPFEEGPSYEQYF.

The J gene is TRBJ2-7, the V gene TRBV4-3, with D perhaps matching TRBD1 (5 bases). The CDR3 spans 16 residues. Germline V gene data show CDR1 as LGHNA and CDR2 as YSLEER. V shed 0 bases and J shed 2 bases, with 14 bases lying between them. DNA for the CDR3: TGCGCCAGCAGCCAAGAAGAAGAGACAGTGACCTACGAGCAGTACTTC. It specifies CASSQEEETVTYEQYF.

The chain is built from TRBV25-1 and TRBJ2-1; no definite D call. The CDR3 loop spans 13 amino acids. The germline V and J ends were trimmed by 6 bases and 5 bases, with 11 bases remaining between them. Per germline, CDR1 MGHDK and CDR2 SYGVNS. The CDR3 reads CASSEAINNEQFF. CDR3 DNA sequence: TGTGCCAGCAGCGAGGCTATAAACAATGAGCAGTTCTTC.

This clone was recorded once. V gene TRBV4-3 combines with J gene TRBJ2-7; 10 bases are a match to TRBD1. This CDR3 comprises 16 residues. The V gene end was trimmed by 2 bases and the J gene end by 2 bases; junction bases not matched to a gene: 6. Germline loops: CDR1 LGHNA, CDR2 YSLEER. CDR3 sequence (DNA): TGCGCCAGCAGCCAACTTCCGGGACAGGGGCCCTACGAGCAGTACTTC. Translating it yields CASSQLPGQGPYEQYF.

A single count supports this clone. The chain combines TRBV11-2 with TRBJ2-7; 7 bases are a match to TRBD1. V gave up 5 bases and J gave up 4 bases; unmatched junction bases: 5. This CDR3 has 13 amino acids. From germline, CDR1 is SGHAT and CDR2 FQNNGV. The CDR3 DNA is TGTGCCAGCAGCCTTGACAGGGAATACGAGCAGTACTTC. Its translation: CASSLDREYEQYF.

This chain joins TRBV6-6 and TRBJ2-7, with D maybe TRBD1 (5 bases). The CDR3 has 15 residues. Germline lookup yields CDR1 MNHNY and CDR2 SVGAGI (reference sequence). Trimming removed 2 bases at V and 3 bases at J, with 14 bases between. The CDR3 DNA sequence: TGTGCCAGCAGTTACCCCCTCAAGGGGCTCTACGAGCAGTACTTC. Protein: CASSYPLKGLYEQYF.

The chain joins TRBV16 to TRBJ2-5; the match to TRBD1 covers 8 bases. In germline, CDR1 is KGHSY, CDR2 FQNENV. The CDR3 is made up of 16 amino acids. With V trimmed by 0 bases and J by 5 bases, 8 bases remained unmatched. The CDR3 region is CASSQSLTGGTETQYF. In nucleotides, the CDR3 is TGTGCCAGCAGCCAATCTTTAACAGGGGGTACGGAGACCCAGTACTTC. Full variable domain (remainder filled in from reference TRBV16 and TRBJ2-5): GEEVAQTPKHLVRGEGQKAKLYCAPIKGHSYVFWYQQVLKNEFKFLISFQNENVFDETGMPKERFSAKCLPNSPCSLEIQATKLEDSAVYFCASSQSLTGGTETQYFGPGTRLLVL.

V usage is TRBV9 and J usage is TRBJ2-1; maybe TRBD2 (6 bases). Germline CDR1 and CDR2: SGDLS and YYNGEE. Deletions cut 0 bases from V and 3 bases from J, with 10 bases between. The CDR3 totals 15 residues. The CDR3 bases are TGTGCCAGCAGCGTAGTAGGGGAGGACTACAATGAGCAGTTCTTC. Its translation: CASSVVGEDYNEQFF.

This clone was recorded a few times. The genes are TRBV21-1 and TRBJ1-1; the table calls TRBD1, which could not be checked here. TRBV21-1 is a pseudogene segment. The CDR3 runs to 15 residues. The CDR3: CASSRQGYVRTEAFF. The CDR3 DNA is TGTGCCAGCAGCAGACAGGGGTATGTGAGGACTGAAGCTTTCTTT.

The V call is TRBV9, the J call TRBJ2-7, with TRBD2 identical over 10 bases. This CDR3 spans 15 amino acids. Germline V lookup: CDR1 SGDLS, CDR2 YYNGEE. V was pared by 2 bases and J by 5 bases, with 7 bases of the junction left unmatched. The DNA of the CDR3 is TGTGCCAGCAGCGTTAGCGGGAGGCCACCCGACGAGCAGTACTTC. This codes for CASSVSGRPPDEQYF.